Sequencing of this T cell receptor (beta chain) was carried out in a study of blood T cell repertoires in COVID-19. Authors' analysis steps: Reference gene primer amplification in the assay estimated nucleated cell counts. The protocol was immunoSEQ multiplex PCR, while the TCRdb copy is restricted to in-frame clones and leaves out a portion. The DNA was the basis for D and trimming; V, J and clone size are from that table. The profile shows some 150,000 clones, more than 75% of them singletons. The CDR3 loop spans 14 amino acids. Germline CDR1 is SGHTA and CDR2 is FQGTGA. V was shortened by 5 bases and J by 6 bases, with 13 bases between the two germline ends.

This sequence was found in a man between 65 and 85 years old with acute or convalescent COVID-19. Sequenced material: peripheral blood. This sequence joins TRBV7-3 and TRBJ2-2; tentative D call: TRBD1 (6 bases). CDR3 protein: CASSQWGRPGELFF. CDR3 in DNA: TGTGCCAGCAGCCAATGGGGGCGCCCCGGGGAGCTGTTTTTT.